The 23 T cell receptor beta chains below come from one sample, sequenced in a study of blood T cell repertoires in COVID-19. Produced via immunoSEQ multiplex PCR; TCRdb's table is partial and in-frame only. Of hundreds of thousands of clones in the sample, around 90% were seen once. Input material: peripheral blood. The receptor set was obtained from a woman between 40 and 55 years old who had recovered from COVID-19.

The rearrangement links TRBV28 to TRBJ1-2; the D gene is possibly TRBD1 (6 bases). CDR3 length: 15 residues. Trimming left V 4 bases short and J 0 bases short, with 12 bases between. Germline V gene sequence: CDR1 MDHEN, CDR2 SYDVKM. The CDR3 DNA sequence: TGTGCCAGCAGTTCCGGACAGCGAACTAACTATGGCTACACCTTC. The encoded protein is CASSSGQRTNYGYTF.

This clone was counted only a few times. Other DNA sequences within the sample encode an identical CDR3. The chain joins TRBV18 to TRBJ1-3; D gene uncertain. The CDR3 covers 13 residues. V dropped 3 bases and J dropped 0 bases, with 3 bases sitting between them. The germline V gene has CDR1 KGHSH and CDR2 LQKENI. The CDR3, as DNA: TGTGCCAGCTCACCGAGCTCTGGAAACACCATATATTTT. Translation gives CASSPSSGNTIYF. Using reference TRBV18 and TRBJ1-3 for the parts outside the CDR3, the full variable domain is NAGVMQNPRHLVRRRGQEARLRCSPMKGHSHVYWYRQLPEEGLKFMVYLQKENIIDESGMPKERFSAEFPKEGPSILRIQQVVRGDSAAYFCASSPSSGNTIYFGEGSWLTVV.

The chain recombines TRBV30 with TRBJ2-6, with a possible D match to TRBD2 (6 bases). Germline CDR1 and CDR2: GTSNPN and SVGIG (reference sequence). The germline V and J ends were trimmed by 0 bases and 0 bases, with 12 bases remaining between them. CDR3 length: 17 amino acids. The CDR3 spells CAWSVLGGPSGANVLTF. DNA for the CDR3: TGTGCCTGGAGTGTACTGGGGGGACCCTCTGGGGCCAACGTCCTGACTTTC.

The gene calls are TRBV10-1 and TRBJ1-1; no firm D call. CDR1 and CDR2 (germline): WNHNN, SYGVQD (reference sequence). The CDR3 loop spans 14 amino acids. Trimming left V 0 bases short and J 2 bases short, with 7 bases between. The CDR3 region has the DNA TGCGCCAGCAGTGAGTCGCGGCTCAACACTGAAGCTTTCTTT. Residues: CASSESRLNTEAFF.

This clone appeared once. The V call is TRBV19, the J call TRBJ1-6, with a tentative D call TRBD1 (6 bases). Trimming cost V 6 bases and J 7 bases, with 16 bases left between them. This CDR3 is built from 15 residues. Germline values: CDR1 LNHDA, CDR2 SQIVND (reference sequence). CDR3 sequence reads: CASSWGRRRNSPLHF. In nucleotides, the CDR3 is TGTGCCAGTAGCTGGGGGCGCAGGCGGAATTCACCCCTCCACTTT.

V is TRBV12-3 or TRBV12-4 and J is TRBJ1-2; possibly TRBD1 for D (5 bases). V lost 6 bases and J lost 4, with 9 bases in between. This CDR3 has 12 residues. CDR3 loop: CASSAGGYGYTF. The DNA for the CDR3 is TGTGCCAGCAGCGCGGGGGGCTATGGCTACACCTTC.

This chain joins TRBV6-6 and TRBJ1-2, with 7 bases that match TRBD1. J was trimmed by 8 bases and V by 2 bases; bases with no gene match: 8. The CDR3 spans 14 residues. The V gene's germline CDR1 is MNHNY and CDR2 SVGAGI (reference sequence). CDR3 sequence: CASSYRRDSPGYTF. CDR3 sequence (DNA): TGTGCCAGCAGTTACCGGAGGGACAGTCCCGGCTACACCTTC.

This clone was counted many times. The chain couples TRBV9 to TRBJ2-5; TRBD2 aligns across 7 bases. Per germline, CDR1 SGDLS and CDR2 YYNGEE. With V trimmed by 1 base and J by 3 bases, 9 bases remained unmatched. The CDR3 has 16 amino acids. CDR3 residues: CASSVSASGIEETQYF. The CDR3 DNA follows: TGTGCCAGCAGCGTATCTGCTAGCGGAATCGAAGAGACCCAGTACTTC.

The chain uses TRBV4-3 and TRBJ2-3; the D gene is possibly TRBD2 (5 bases). V gave up 1 base and J gave up 0 bases, with 14 bases separating them. Germline V gives CDR1 LGHNA, CDR2 YSLEER. The CDR3 covers 17 residues. CDR3 DNA sequence: TGCGCCAGCAGCCAAGGGTCCCGGGGAGAAAGCACAGATACGCAGTATTTT. This gives the protein CASSQGSRGESTDTQYF.

CDR3 sequence (DNA): TGTGCCAGCAGGGGGGGGGCGGTTGAAAAACTGTTTTTT. This encodes CASRGGAVEKLFF. V is TRBV6-6 and J is TRBJ1-4, with D tentatively TRBD1 (6 bases). The V end was cut by 6 bases, the J end by 7 bases, with 12 bases between. The CDR3 has 13 residues. Germline assignment: CDR1 MNHNY and CDR2 SVGAGI (reference sequence).

This clone was observed a handful of times. The V and J genes are TRBV7-3 and TRBJ1-5; D ambiguous. Per the germline V gene, CDR1 is SGHTA and CDR2 is FQGTGA. Trimming stripped 2 bases from V and 4 bases from J, with 6 bases between. The CDR3 has 13 residues. The CDR3 DNA reads as TGTGCCAGCAGCTTATCCCCAAATCAGCCCCAGCATTTT. Amino acid sequence: CASSLSPNQPQHF. Full variable domain (missing parts from reference TRBV7-3 and TRBJ1-5): GAGVSQTPSNKVTEKGKYVELRCDPISGHTALYWYRQSLGQGPEFLIYFQGTGAADDSGLPNDRFFAVRPEGSVSTLKIQRTERGDSAVYLCASSLSPNQPQHFGDGTRLSIL.

This sequence joins TRBV10-3 and TRBJ2-5; D ambiguous. The CDR3 sequence is 12 residues long. Trimming stripped 0 bases from V and 5 bases from J, with 4 bases between. Germline values: CDR1 ENHRY, CDR2 SYGVKD. CDR3 coding DNA: TGTGCCATCAGTGAGTCGAGGGAGACCCAGTACTTC. The encoded protein is CAISESRETQYF.

J is TRBJ1-1 and V is TRBV7-9; 10 bases map to TRBD1. Germline V gene lookup returns CDR1 SEHNR and CDR2 FQNEAQ (reference sequence). The V and J ends lost 5 bases and 3 bases, in that order; junction bases with no gene match: 3. The CDR3 is made up of 14 amino acids. CDR3 amino acids: CASSRTGGYTEAFF. CDR3 DNA sequence: TGTGCCAGCAGCCGGACAGGGGGATACACTGAAGCTTTCTTT.

The chain is built from TRBV21-1 and TRBJ2-2; the table names TRBD2, a call not compared with the DNA. TRBV21-1 is termed a pseudogene. The CDR3 totals 15 residues. CDR3 in amino acids: CASSNRTDGTGELFF. In DNA, the CDR3 is TGTGCCAGCAGCAACAGGACTGATGGGACCGGGGAGCTGTTTTTT.

The chain recombines TRBV2 with TRBJ1-1; no clear D. This CDR3 has 12 amino acids. With 6 bases removed from V and 4 bases from J, the gap between germline ends came to 9 bases. CDR1 and CDR2 (germline): SNHLY, FYNNEI. The CDR3 bases are TGTGCCAGCAGAGAGTCGGGCACTGAAGCTTTCTTT. Amino acid sequence: CASRESGTEAFF.

The J gene is TRBJ2-7, the V gene TRBV9, with 7 nucleotides matching TRBD2. The CDR3 length is 14 residues. The trim removed 0 bases at V and 6 bases at J, leaving 6 bases unmatched. Germline lookup yields CDR1 SGDLS and CDR2 YYNGEE. The CDR3 coding sequence is TGTGCCAGCAGCGTAGGGTCTAGCGGCCTCGAGCAGTACTTC. Amino acids: CASSVGSSGLEQYF.

J is TRBJ2-6 and V is TRBV23-1; 10 bases map to TRBD1. TRBV23-1 carries the ORF label, with uncertain function. The CDR3 sequence is 15 residues long. Unmatched junction bases numbered 2, after V lost 7 bases and J lost 2 bases. The chain's CDR3 is CASTGTGAGANVLTF. CDR3 nucleotide sequence: TGCGCCAGCACCGGGACAGGGGCTGGGGCCAACGTCCTGACTTTC.

The chain has TRBV15 and TRBJ2-1; perhaps TRBD2 as D (5 bases). Per germline, CDR1 LNHNV and CDR2 YYDKDF (reference sequence). The CDR3 spans 16 residues. The V end lost 5 bases, the J end lost 4 bases, and 18 bases lay between the germline ends. The CDR3 sequence: CATSPALATGYNEQFF. CDR3 nucleotide sequence: TGTGCCACCAGCCCCGCGCTAGCCACGGGGTACAATGAGCAGTTCTTC.

The chain recombines TRBV13 with TRBJ2-7; 11 nucleotides agree with TRBD2. V shed 5 bases, J shed 2 bases, and the junction held 11 bases outside the gene matches. The CDR3 runs to 17 residues. Germline lookup yields CDR1 PRHDT and CDR2 FYEKMQ (reference sequence). The DNA for the CDR3 is TGTGCCAGCAGCCCCCGGGGTAGCGGGAGGGGGCCCTACGAGCAGTACTTC. Translated, it gives CASSPRGSGRGPYEQYF.

This CDR3 is CAWGNTGVSPLHF. The CDR3 DNA is TGTGCCTGGGGAAACACAGGGGTTTCACCCCTCCACTTT. This rearrangement joins TRBV30 to TRBJ1-6; 7 bases are shared with TRBD1. The CDR3 is 13 residues long. CDR1 is GTSNPN, CDR2 SVGIG, per germline (reference sequence). With 5 bases clipped from V and 9 bases from J, the junction kept 7 bases outside the gene matches.

This chain joins TRBV11-1 and TRBJ2-2; possibly TRBD1 for D (5 bases). The germline V gene has CDR1 SGHAT and CDR2 FQDESV (reference sequence). V shed 1 base and J shed 6 bases, with 15 bases lying between them. This CDR3 is 16 amino acids long. In DNA form, the CDR3 reads TGTGCCAGCAGCTTAGTGGGGCCCCGAACGCCCGGGGAGCTGTTTTTT. Residues: CASSLVGPRTPGELFF.

V gene TRBV25-1 combines with J gene TRBJ2-7, with D tentatively TRBD2 (6 bases). Germline assignment: CDR1 MGHDK and CDR2 SYGVNS. Trimming cost V 2 bases and J 3 bases, with 14 bases left between them. The CDR3 contains 15 residues. For the CDR3, the DNA is TGTGCCAGCAGTGAAGGCGGGGTACTGGGCTACGAGCAGTACTTC. Its translation: CASSEGGVLGYEQYF.

The chain has TRBV11-2 and TRBJ1-2; possible D gene TRBD1, 5 bases. Trimming shortened V by 5 bases and J by 5 bases, and 12 bases separated the two germline ends. The CDR3 is 13 amino acids. CDR1 is SGHAT and CDR2 is FQNNGV in the germline V gene. CDR3 sequence: CASSRLGGYGYTF. The CDR3 coding sequence is TGTGCCAGCAGCCGCTTGGGGGGTTATGGCTACACCTTC.